This TCR beta chain was documented in a study of blood T cell repertoires in COVID-19. Across the study: Acute-phase and convalescent COVID-19 samples originated in the United States, Italy and Spain. T cells, B-cell-depleted T cells, or PBMCs provided the cDNA or gDNA that served as material.

Per the original data handling: Amplification of reference gene primers was used by the study to estimate nucleated cell counts. Using immunoSEQ multiplex PCR, the repertoire was profiled, and TCRdb retains in-frame clones only, with some absent. V, J and clone size derive from that table, while D and trimming were established from the DNA sequence. Of fewer than 85,000 clones in the sample, roughly 80% are singletons; the top ten hold roughly 18%. V lost 0 bases, J lost 0 bases, and 9 bases lay in between. This CDR3 is 16 amino acids long. In germline, CDR1 is SGHNT, CDR2 YYREEE (reference sequence).

The genes are TRBV5-4 and TRBJ2-2; maybe TRBD1 (5 bases). Source material: peripheral blood. The sequence came from a woman aged 60 to 75 with acute or convalescent COVID-19. CDR3 DNA sequence: TGTGCCAGCAGCTTGGAGCAGGGATCGAACACCGGGGAGCTGTTTTTT. Translating gives CASSLEQGSNTGELFF.